The clone carrying this T cell receptor beta chain has at least ten counts. The sample's time point: before trial treatment. In the RACIN dose-escalation trial, donors got nivolumab plus ipilimumab with aspirin, cyclophosphamide and radiotherapy. Inclusion covered patients whose advanced solid tumors lacked tumor-infiltrating lymphocytes. These data belong to a study of low-dose radiotherapy and immunotherapy resistance in tumors. Turning to the study itself: Intravenous administration to patients comprised nivolumab at 240 mg every two weeks and ipilimumab at 1 mg/kg every six weeks. Intravenous cyclophosphamide 200 mg/m2 was given every two weeks, one day before radiation and immunotherapy.

TRAV and TRBV primers primed cDNA for both TCRalpha and TCRbeta. TCRs were put through 20 PCR cycles of amplification with Phusion. A constant-region primer and the V-primer adapter served as the primer pair. TCRdb re-called the reads with MiXCR, one entry per CDR3 protein. The data show tens of thousands of distinct CDR3 sequences, roughly a sixth seen once. This specimen consisted of PBMCs, obtained before treatment. The origin of this receptor is a male donor with prostate cancer.

This CDR3 reads CASSIGGQGERVTEAFF. DNA for the CDR3: TGTGCCAGTAGTATCGGGGGACAGGGAGAAAGAGTCACTGAAGCTTTCTTT. The chain couples TRBV19 to TRBJ1-1, with 9 bases aligning to TRBD1. The CDR3 contains 17 residues. J was trimmed by 4 bases and V by 3 bases; bases with no gene match: 12. The germline V gene encodes CDR1 LNHDA and CDR2 SQIVND (reference sequence). Combining the CDR3 with reference TRBV19 and TRBJ1-1 gives the whole variable domain DGGITQSPKYLFRKEGQNVTLSCEQNLNHDAMYWYRQDPGQGLRLIYYSQIVNDFQKGDIAEGYSVSREKKESFPLTVTSAQKNPTAFYLCASSIGGQGERVTEAFFGQGTRLTVV.